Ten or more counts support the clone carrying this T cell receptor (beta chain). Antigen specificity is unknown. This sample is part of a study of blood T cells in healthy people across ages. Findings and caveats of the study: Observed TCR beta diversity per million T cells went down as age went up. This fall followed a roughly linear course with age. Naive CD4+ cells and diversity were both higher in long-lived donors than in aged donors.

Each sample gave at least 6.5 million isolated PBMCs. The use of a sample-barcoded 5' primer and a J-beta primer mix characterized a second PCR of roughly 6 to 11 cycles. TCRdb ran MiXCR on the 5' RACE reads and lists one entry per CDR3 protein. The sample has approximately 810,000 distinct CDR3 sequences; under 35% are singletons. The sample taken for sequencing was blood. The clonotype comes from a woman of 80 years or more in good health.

The CDR3 DNA reads TGTGCCAGCAGCCGAAAGGCGACTAGCGGGGGGGGACGGCAAGAGACCCAGTACTTC. It codes for CASSRKATSGGGRQETQYF. This chain joins TRBV7-2 and TRBJ2-5; 14 bases line up with TRBD2. This CDR3 spans 19 amino acids. Germline V gives CDR1 SGHTA, CDR2 FQGNSA. V gave up 5 bases and J gave up 2 bases; unmatched junction bases: 13.